These 18 T cell receptor beta chains came from one sample sequenced in a study of cytomegalovirus exposure and HLA in healthy donors. Method: immunoSEQ multiplex PCR; TCRdb's copy keeps in-frame clones and lacks some. Here the sample spans about 220,000 clones, 75% to 95% being singletons. Material: PBMCs. The receptor set was obtained from a woman between 18 and 29 years old in good health and CMV-seronegative.

The chain uses TRBV30 and TRBJ2-7; the D gene is possibly TRBD2 (6 bases). This CDR3 region has 16 residues. With 3 bases removed from V and 0 bases from J, the gap between germline ends came to 18 bases. The germline V gene has CDR1 GTSNPN and CDR2 SVGIG (reference sequence). The CDR3 is CAWSRRPTSPSYEQYF. The CDR3 nucleotides are TGTGCCTGGAGCCGACGCCCCACTAGCCCCTCCTACGAGCAGTACTTC. The whole variable domain, filled in from reference TRBV30 and TRBJ2-7, reads SQTIHQWPATLVQPVGSPLSLECTVEGTSNPNLYWYRQAAGRGLQLLFYSVGIGQISSEVPQNLSASRPQDRQFILSSKKLLLSDSGFYLCAWSRRPTSPSYEQYFGPGTRLTVT.

This clone was seen once. V and J are TRBV5-4 and TRBJ1-1, with a tentative D call TRBD1 (5 bases). The V end was cut by 4 bases, the J end by 4 bases, with 14 bases between. Germline lookup yields CDR1 SGHNT and CDR2 YYREEE (reference sequence). The CDR3 runs to 14 residues. CDR3 residues: CASSRAGSGTEAFF. The CDR3, as DNA: TGTGCCAGCAGCCGGGCAGGGTCGGGCACTGAAGCTTTCTTT.

The gene calls are TRBV10-3 and TRBJ1-2, with unresolved D. This CDR3 is 15 amino acids long. The V and J ends lost 0 bases and 4 bases respectively, with 12 bases between them. Germline lookup yields CDR1 ENHRY and CDR2 SYGVKD. The CDR3 sequence is CAISESEHRGYGYTF. CDR3 nucleotides: TGTGCCATCAGTGAGTCCGAGCACCGAGGCTATGGCTACACCTTC.

The V and J genes are TRBV5-4 and TRBJ1-2, with 7 bases fitting TRBD1. Unmatched junction bases numbered 8, after V lost 2 bases and J lost 4 bases. From germline, CDR1 is SGHNT and CDR2 YYREEE (reference sequence). CDR3 length equals 15 residues. This CDR3 reads CASSLSGTDPYGYTF. The CDR3 DNA sequence: TGTGCCAGCAGCTTATCAGGGACAGACCCCTATGGCTACACCTTC.

This clone was counted between two and nine times. The chain recombines TRBV27 with TRBJ1-2; a weak D match, TRBD1 (6 bases). Germline V lookup: CDR1 MNHEY, CDR2 SMNVEV (reference sequence). Trimming removed 3 bases at V and 4 bases at J, with 18 bases between. The CDR3 spans 16 residues. This CDR3 is CASSFLQGRGFYGYTF. For the CDR3, the DNA is TGTGCCAGCAGTTTTTTGCAGGGGCGAGGGTTCTATGGCTACACCTTC.

The gene calls are TRBV6-1 and TRBJ2-7, with TRBD1 identical over 10 bases. V dropped 4 bases and J dropped 0; count of bases not matched to a gene: 6. The CDR3 extends over 16 amino acids. Germline loops: CDR1 MNHNS, CDR2 SASEGT. DNA for the CDR3: TGTGCCAGCAGTGCCCCCGGGACAGGGGACTCCTACGAGCAGTACTTC. The encoded protein is CASSAPGTGDSYEQYF.

V gene TRBV7-8 combines with J gene TRBJ2-7; TRBD1 aligns across 8 bases. The CDR3 totals 14 residues. Germline CDR1 and CDR2: SGHVS and FQNEAQ. Trimming took 4 bases from V and 3 from J; bases not matched to a gene: 5. This chain's CDR3 is CASSSETGGYEQYF. The CDR3 region has the DNA TGTGCCAGCAGCTCTGAAACAGGGGGCTACGAGCAGTACTTC.

This rearrangement joins TRBV28 to TRBJ2-7, with D unclear. The CDR3 loop spans 13 amino acids. Per the germline V gene, CDR1 is MDHEN and CDR2 is SYDVKM. Between the trimmed V and J ends, which lost 5 bases and 0 bases, there was a span of 8 bases. CDR3: CASSRRVSYEQYF. The CDR3 nucleotides read TGTGCCAGCAGTCGTCGCGTCTCCTACGAGCAGTACTTC.

The chain is built from TRBV5-5 and TRBJ1-2; TRBD1 might be the D (5 bases). Trimming removed 0 bases from V and 7 bases from J, with 10 bases in between. Germline-derived CDR1 and CDR2 are SGHKS and YYEKEE (reference sequence). The CDR3 spans 13 residues. The CDR3 is CASSLEATGGYTF. DNA of the CDR3: TGTGCCAGCAGCTTGGAGGCAACAGGTGGCTACACCTTC.

The rearrangement uses TRBV20-1 and TRBJ1-1; D ambiguous. Germline CDR1 is DFQATT and CDR2 is SNEGSKA (reference sequence). This CDR3 contains 11 residues. V gave up 7 bases and J gave up 1 base, with 7 bases separating them. CDR3 loop: CSVQSNTEAFF. The CDR3 DNA is TGCAGTGTTCAGTCGAACACTGAAGCTTTCTTT.

The gene calls are TRBV27 and TRBJ1-5, with TRBD1 identical over 7 bases. With 1 base clipped from V and 7 bases from J, the junction kept 7 bases outside the gene matches. Germline lookup yields CDR1 MNHEY and CDR2 SMNVEV (reference sequence). The CDR3 totals 15 residues. Here the CDR3 reads CASSLLGGREQPQHF. The CDR3 DNA reads as TGTGCCAGCAGTTTATTAGGGGGCAGGGAGCAGCCCCAGCATTTT.

About this clone: The identical CDR3 is also encoded by other nucleotide sequences in the sample. This chain links TRBV30 with TRBJ1-2; TRBD1 is a possible D gene (6 bases). The germline V gene encodes CDR1 GTSNPN and CDR2 SVGIG (reference sequence). The V end lost 4 bases, the J end lost 13 bases, and 16 bases lay between the germline ends. The CDR3 runs to 11 residues. The CDR3 DNA follows: TGTGCCTGGATTCGGGGGGGGCAGGGCACCTTC. Translated, it gives CAWIRGGQGTF.

This chain joins TRBV2 and TRBJ1-2, with D maybe TRBD1 (6 bases). Per germline, CDR1 SNHLY and CDR2 FYNNEI. This CDR3 is built from 14 residues. V lost 6 bases and J lost 2, with 13 bases in between. CDR3 coding DNA: TGTGCCAGCAGATCAGGGGCCGTCAACTATGGCTACACCTTC. Protein sequence: CASRSGAVNYGYTF.

J is TRBJ1-6 and V is TRBV19; D is unresolved. This CDR3 region has 17 residues. Trimming left V 4 bases short and J 0 bases short, with 13 bases between. Germline loops: CDR1 LNHDA, CDR2 SQIVND (reference sequence). The DNA of the CDR3 is TGTGCCAGTAGTAAGTGGCGGATGAGCTCCTATAATTCACCCCTCCACTTT. Protein product: CASSKWRMSSYNSPLHF.

The chain recombines TRBV5-1 with TRBJ1-2, with a possible D match to TRBD1 (5 bases). The CDR3 runs to 14 residues. The germline V gene encodes CDR1 SGHRS and CDR2 YFSETQ. Trimming pared 3 bases from V and 2 bases from J, leaving 11 bases between. CDR3 coding DNA: TGCGCCAGCAGCTGGGCAGGGAAGAACTATGGCTACACCTTC. It specifies CASSWAGKNYGYTF.

The chain links TRBV4-2 to TRBJ2-1; perhaps TRBD1 as D (6 bases). V was clipped by 1 base and J by 8 bases, with 12 bases between them. The CDR3 has 14 amino acids. In germline, CDR1 is LGHNA, CDR2 YNFKEQ. The CDR3 region is CASSQADSTDEQFF. Written as DNA, the CDR3 is TGTGCCAGCAGCCAAGCGGACAGCACAGATGAGCAGTTCTTC.

The gene calls are TRBV15 and TRBJ2-2, with 10 bases fitting TRBD1. Germline lookup yields CDR1 LNHNV and CDR2 YYDKDF (reference sequence). The CDR3 length is 14 residues. V lost 5 bases and J lost 6; bases outside the gene matches: 3. Written as DNA, the CDR3 is TGTGCCACCAGCTGGGACAGGGGTTCCGGGGAGCTGTTTTTT. Protein: CATSWDRGSGELFF.

The chain combines TRBV28 with TRBJ2-1; 11 bases match TRBD2. The germline V gene has CDR1 MDHEN and CDR2 SYDVKM. Unmatched junction bases numbered 12, after V lost 7 bases and J lost 7 bases. This CDR3 is built from 16 residues. CDR3 sequence reads: CASTSLAGVFRNEQFF. The DNA of the CDR3 is TGTGCCAGCACCTCACTAGCGGGAGTTTTTCGAAATGAGCAGTTCTTC.